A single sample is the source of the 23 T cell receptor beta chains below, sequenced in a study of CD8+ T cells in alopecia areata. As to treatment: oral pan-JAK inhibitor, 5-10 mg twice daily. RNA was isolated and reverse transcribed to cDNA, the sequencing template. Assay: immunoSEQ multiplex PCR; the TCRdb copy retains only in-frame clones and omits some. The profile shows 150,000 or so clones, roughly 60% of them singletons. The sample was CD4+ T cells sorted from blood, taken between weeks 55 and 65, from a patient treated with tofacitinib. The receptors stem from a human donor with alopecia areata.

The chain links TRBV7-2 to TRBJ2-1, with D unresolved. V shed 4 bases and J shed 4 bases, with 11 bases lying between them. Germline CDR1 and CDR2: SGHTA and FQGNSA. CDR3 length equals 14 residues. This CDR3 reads CASSSYGVYNEQFF. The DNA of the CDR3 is TGTGCCAGCAGCTCGTATGGGGTGTACAATGAGCAGTTCTTC.

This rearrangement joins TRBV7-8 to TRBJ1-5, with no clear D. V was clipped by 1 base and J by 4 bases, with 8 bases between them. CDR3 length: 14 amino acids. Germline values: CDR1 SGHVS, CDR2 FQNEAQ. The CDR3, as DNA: TGTGCCAGCAGCTTAGGGAGAGTAAATCAGCCCCAGCATTTT. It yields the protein CASSLGRVNQPQHF.

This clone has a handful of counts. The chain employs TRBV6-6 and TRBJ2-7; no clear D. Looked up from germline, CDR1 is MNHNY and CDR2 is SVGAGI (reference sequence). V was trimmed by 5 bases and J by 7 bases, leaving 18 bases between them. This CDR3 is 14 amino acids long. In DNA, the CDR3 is TGTGCCAGCAGTGACGCACAACAACGAGGAGAGCAGTACTTC. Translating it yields CASSDAQQRGEQYF.

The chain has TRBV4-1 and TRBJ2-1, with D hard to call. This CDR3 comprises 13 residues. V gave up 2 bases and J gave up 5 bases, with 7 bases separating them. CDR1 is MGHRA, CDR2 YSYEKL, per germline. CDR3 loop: CASSQSPNNEQFF. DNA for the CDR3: TGCGCCAGCAGCCAATCCCCAAACAATGAGCAGTTCTTC.

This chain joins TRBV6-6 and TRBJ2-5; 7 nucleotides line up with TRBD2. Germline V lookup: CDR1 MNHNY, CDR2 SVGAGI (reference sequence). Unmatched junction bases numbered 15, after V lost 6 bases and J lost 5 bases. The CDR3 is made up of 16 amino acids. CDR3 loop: CASRSSAQGGWETQYF. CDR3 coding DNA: TGTGCCAGCAGATCATCGGCCCAGGGAGGGTGGGAGACCCAGTACTTC.

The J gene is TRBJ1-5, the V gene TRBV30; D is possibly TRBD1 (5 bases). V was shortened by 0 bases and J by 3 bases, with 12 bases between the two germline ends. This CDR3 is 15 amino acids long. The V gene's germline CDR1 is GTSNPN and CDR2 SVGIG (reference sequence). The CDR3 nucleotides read TGTGCCTGGAGTGTCGCGGGGCTCGTCAATCAGCCCCAGCATTTT. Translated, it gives CAWSVAGLVNQPQHF.

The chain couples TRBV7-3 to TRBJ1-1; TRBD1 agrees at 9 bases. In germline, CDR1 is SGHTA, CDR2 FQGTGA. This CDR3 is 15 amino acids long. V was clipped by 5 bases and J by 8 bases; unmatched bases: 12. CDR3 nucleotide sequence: TGTGCCAGCAGCAACGTCCCGGGACAGGGACGGGAAGCTTTCTTT. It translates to CASSNVPGQGREAFF.

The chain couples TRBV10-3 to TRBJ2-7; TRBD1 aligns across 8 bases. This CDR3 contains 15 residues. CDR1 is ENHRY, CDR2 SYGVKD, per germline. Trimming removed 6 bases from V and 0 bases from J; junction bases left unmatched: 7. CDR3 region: CAISGQGSSSYEQYF. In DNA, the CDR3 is TGTGCCATCAGCGGACAGGGATCGTCCTCCTACGAGCAGTACTTC.

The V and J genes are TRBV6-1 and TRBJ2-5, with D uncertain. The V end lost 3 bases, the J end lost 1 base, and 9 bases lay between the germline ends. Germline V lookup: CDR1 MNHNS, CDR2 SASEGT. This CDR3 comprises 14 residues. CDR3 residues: CASSDKFLQETQYF. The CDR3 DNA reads TGTGCCAGCAGTGACAAGTTTCTCCAAGAGACCCAGTACTTC.

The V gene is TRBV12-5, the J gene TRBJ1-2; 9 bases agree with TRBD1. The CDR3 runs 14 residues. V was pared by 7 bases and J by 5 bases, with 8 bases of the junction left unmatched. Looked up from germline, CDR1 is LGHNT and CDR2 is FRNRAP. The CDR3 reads CASAPGQGWYGYTF. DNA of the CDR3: TGTGCTAGTGCCCCCGGACAGGGGTGGTATGGCTACACCTTC.

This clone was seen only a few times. This chain's CDR3 is CAYAMGQVYGYTF. CDR3 DNA: TGTGCCTACGCGATGGGACAGGTCTATGGCTACACCTTC. The chain uses TRBV30 and TRBJ1-2; 8 positions agree with TRBD1. This CDR3 region has 13 residues. Germline V gives CDR1 GTSNPN, CDR2 SVGIG (reference sequence). V shed 7 bases, J shed 4 bases, and the junction held 8 bases outside the gene matches.

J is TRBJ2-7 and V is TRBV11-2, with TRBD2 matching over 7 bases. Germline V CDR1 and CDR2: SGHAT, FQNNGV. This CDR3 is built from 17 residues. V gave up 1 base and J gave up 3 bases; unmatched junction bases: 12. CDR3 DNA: TGTGCCAGCAGCTTAGGGCGGGGACTACCTACAGACTACGAGCAGTACTTC. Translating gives CASSLGRGLPTDYEQYF.

CDR3 bases: TGTGCCTGGACGTTGGGCAGGGCGATCTCTGAAGCTTTCTTT. Translation: CAWTLGRAISEAFF. This chain connects TRBV30 to TRBJ1-1; D is perhaps TRBD1 (5 bases). The length of the CDR3 is 14 residues. Germline V gene data show CDR1 as GTSNPN and CDR2 as SVGIG (reference sequence). The ends were cut back, 4 bases at V and 6 bases at J, with 18 bases in the middle.

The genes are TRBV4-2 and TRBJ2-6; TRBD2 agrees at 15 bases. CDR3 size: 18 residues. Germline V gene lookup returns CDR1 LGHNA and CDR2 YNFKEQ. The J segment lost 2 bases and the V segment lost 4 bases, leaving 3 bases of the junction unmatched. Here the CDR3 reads CASSRTSGGAPGANVLTF. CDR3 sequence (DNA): TGTGCCAGCAGCCGGACTAGCGGGGGGGCCCCTGGGGCCAACGTCCTGACTTTC.

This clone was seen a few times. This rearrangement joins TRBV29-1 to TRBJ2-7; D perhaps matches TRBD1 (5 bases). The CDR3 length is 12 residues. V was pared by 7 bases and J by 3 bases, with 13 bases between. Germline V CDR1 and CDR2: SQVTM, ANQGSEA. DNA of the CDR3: TGCAGCGCCCCCAGGGTGATCTACGAGCAGTACTTC. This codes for CSAPRVIYEQYF.

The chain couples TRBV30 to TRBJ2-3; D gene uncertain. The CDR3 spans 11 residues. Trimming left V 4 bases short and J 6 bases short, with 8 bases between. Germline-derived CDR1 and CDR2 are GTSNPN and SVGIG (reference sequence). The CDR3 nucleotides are TGTGCCTGGAAATCCTGGGATACGCAGTATTTT. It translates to CAWKSWDTQYF.

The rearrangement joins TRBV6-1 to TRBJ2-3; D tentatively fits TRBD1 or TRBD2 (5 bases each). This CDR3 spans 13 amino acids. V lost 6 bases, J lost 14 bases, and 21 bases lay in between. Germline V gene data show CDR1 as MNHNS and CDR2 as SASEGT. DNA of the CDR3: TGTGCCAGCAGGGAATCATCCGGGACCCCCGCGTATTTT. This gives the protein CASRESSGTPAYF.

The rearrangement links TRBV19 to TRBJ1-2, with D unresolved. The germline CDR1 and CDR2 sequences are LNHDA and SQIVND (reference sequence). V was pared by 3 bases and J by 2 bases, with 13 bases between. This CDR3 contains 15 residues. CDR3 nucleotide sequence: TGTGCCAGTAGTATTTTCGCGTTGGCAAACTATGGCTACACCTTC. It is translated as CASSIFALANYGYTF.

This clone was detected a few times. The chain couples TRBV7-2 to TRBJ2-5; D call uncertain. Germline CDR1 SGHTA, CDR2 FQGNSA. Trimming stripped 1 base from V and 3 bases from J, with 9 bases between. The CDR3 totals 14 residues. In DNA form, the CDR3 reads TGTGCCAGCAGCTTAGATCTCCAGAAAGAGACCCAGTACTTC. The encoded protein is CASSLDLQKETQYF.

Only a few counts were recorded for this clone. The CDR3 DNA follows: TGTGCCAGCATGGCAGGGGTGGTGCAGCCCCAGCATTTT. It is translated as CASMAGVVQPQHF. This rearrangement joins TRBV2 to TRBJ1-5, with TRBD1 as a possible D gene (6 bases). The CDR3 covers 13 residues. Germline V CDR1 and CDR2: SNHLY, FYNNEI. The V end was cut by 7 bases, the J end by 7 bases, with 14 bases between.

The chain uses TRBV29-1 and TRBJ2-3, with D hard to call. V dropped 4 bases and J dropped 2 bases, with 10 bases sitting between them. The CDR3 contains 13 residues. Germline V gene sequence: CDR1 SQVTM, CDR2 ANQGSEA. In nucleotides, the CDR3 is TGCAGCGTTGGCCGCAGACTCACAGATACGCAGTATTTT. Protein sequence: CSVGRRLTDTQYF.

DNA of the CDR3: TGTGCCAGCAGCTCCTTCGATAGGATACAAGAGACCCAGTACTTC. It codes for CASSSFDRIQETQYF. The chain is built from TRBV7-9 and TRBJ2-5; D gene uncertain. Trimming took 4 bases from V and 2 from J, leaving 14 bases between them. The CDR3 covers 15 residues. Germline V gene data show CDR1 as SEHNR and CDR2 as FQNEAQ (reference sequence).

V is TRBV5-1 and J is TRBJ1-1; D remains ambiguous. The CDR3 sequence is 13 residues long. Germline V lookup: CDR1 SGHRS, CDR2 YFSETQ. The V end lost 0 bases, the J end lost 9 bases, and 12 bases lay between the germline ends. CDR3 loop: CASSLAVAGQAFF. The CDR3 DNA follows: TGCGCCAGCAGCTTGGCCGTGGCAGGCCAAGCTTTCTTT.